This TCR beta chain comes out of a study of blood T cell repertoires in COVID-19. Study details: Nucleic acid was either cDNA or gDNA, and it came from T cells, B-cell-depleted T cells, or PBMCs.

Before being deemed recovered, Cohort 3 donors had two negative PCRs, clearance, or symptom resolution. The table came from immunoSEQ multiplex PCR; TCRdb's copy has only in-frame clones and leaves some out. The data contain approximately 440,000 clones, approximately 86% of them seen just once; the ten biggest clones take up roughly 0.7%. This CDR3 comprises 15 residues. The germline CDR1 and CDR2 sequences are GTSNPN and SVGIG (reference sequence). V dropped 8 bases and J dropped 3 bases, with 23 bases sitting between them. This clone was counted a single time. The sequence came from a woman aged 18-29 years who had recovered from COVID-19. The sequencing input was PBMCs or T cells enriched from blood (not recorded which). The V call is TRBV30, the J call TRBJ2-7; a possible D gene is TRBD1 (7 bases). CDR3 bases: TGTGCCCTCCTCGGACAGGAGGGTGTAGGCTACGAGCAGTACTTC. It specifies CALLGQEGVGYEQYF.